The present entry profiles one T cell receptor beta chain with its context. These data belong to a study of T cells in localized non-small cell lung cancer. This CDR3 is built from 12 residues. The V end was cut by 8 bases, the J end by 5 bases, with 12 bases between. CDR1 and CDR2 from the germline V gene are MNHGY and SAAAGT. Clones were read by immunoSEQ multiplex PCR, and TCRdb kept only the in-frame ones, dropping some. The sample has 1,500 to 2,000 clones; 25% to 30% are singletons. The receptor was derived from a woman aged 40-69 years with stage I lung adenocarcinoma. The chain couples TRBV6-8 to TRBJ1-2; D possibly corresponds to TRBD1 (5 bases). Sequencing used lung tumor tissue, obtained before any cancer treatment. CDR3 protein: CASGLGGYGYTF. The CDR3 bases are TGTGCCAGCGGCCTTGGGGGATATGGCTACACCTTC.